The clone carrying this T cell receptor (beta chain) showed up just a few times. The target antigen is unknown. This sample was included in a study of cytotoxic CD8 clonotypes in ibrutinib-treated CLL. Study-wide findings and caveats: Against age-matched healthy donors, baseline clonality ran higher and tracked circulating CD8+ T-cell counts. Public clonotypes showed up rarely, and on treatment they shrank or held steady.

The intended depth for sequencing was 1 in 200,000 to 1 in 1 million T cells. Sequencing used immunoSEQ multiplex PCR; TCRdb keeps in-frame clones, though not all of them. Altogether approximately 320,000 clones are present, about 61% being singletons, with the ten largest covering under 8%. Genomic DNA for TCR beta libraries, roughly 2 micrograms, came from cryopreserved PBMCs. This receptor was identified in a human donor with chronic lymphocytic leukemia. Material: PBMCs, obtained after 36 months of ibrutinib treatment.

The CDR3 region is CACGITVKNTGELFF. CDR3 nucleotide sequence: TGTGCCTGTGGGATCACAGTAAAGAACACCGGGGAGCTGTTTTTT. This chain uses TRBV30 with TRBJ2-2; D is unresolved. The V gene lost 6 bases and the J gene lost 1 base, with 15 bases spanning the gap. Germline V gives CDR1 GTSNPN, CDR2 SVGIG (reference sequence). There are 15 residues in the CDR3.